The 13 T cell receptor beta chains given below trace back to one sample, sequenced in a study of shared clonotypes between healthy human individuals. Data came from immunoSEQ multiplex PCR; TCRdb stores just in-frame clones and leaves some out. The sample shows 2.5 million or so clones, roughly nine tenths of them seen only once. The sample taken for sequencing was naive CD4+ T cells sorted from blood. Subset reported: CD45RA+ positively selected. These receptors originate from a man aged 18 to 29 in good health.

V usage is TRBV19 and J usage is TRBJ2-5; D may be TRBD2 (6 bases). The V gene lost 10 bases and the J gene lost 0 bases, with 15 bases spanning the gap. This CDR3 region has 14 residues. Germline assignment: CDR1 LNHDA and CDR2 SQIVND (reference sequence). CDR3 coding DNA: TGTGCCACCCGGAGGGGAGACTACCAAGAGACCCAGTACTTC. Amino acids: CATRRGDYQETQYF.

This chain joins TRBV7-2 and TRBJ2-7; 10 nucleotides agree with TRBD2. Germline CDR1 SGHTA, CDR2 FQGNSA. V lost 5 bases, J lost 2 bases, and 6 bases stayed unmatched. This CDR3 has 15 amino acids. Here the CDR3 DNA reads TGTGCCAGCAGCACCTCTAGCGGGGGCCCCTACGAGCAGTACTTC. This encodes CASSTSSGGPYEQYF. Filled out from reference TRBV7-2 and TRBJ2-7, the complete variable domain reads GAGVSQSPSNKVTEKGKDVELRCDPISGHTALYWYRQSLGQGLEFLIYFQGNSAPDKSGLPSDRFSAERTGGSVSTLTIQRTQQEDSAVYLCASSTSSGGPYEQYFGPGTRLTVT.

The rearrangement joins TRBV18 to TRBJ2-7; 10 nucleotides line up with TRBD2. Germline-derived CDR1 and CDR2 are KGHSH and LQKENI. CDR3 length: 18 amino acids. V lost 4 bases to trimming and J lost 0 bases; unmatched junction nucleotides: 12. CDR3: CASSQTPGTSAYSYEQYF. Written as DNA, the CDR3 is TGTGCCAGCTCACAAACCCCCGGGACTAGCGCCTACTCCTACGAGCAGTACTTC.

DNA of the CDR3: TGCGCCAGCAGCCCTACCCGGCGGACCCAAGAGACCCAGTACTTC. Amino acid sequence: CASSPTRRTQETQYF. The gene calls are TRBV5-1 and TRBJ2-5, with D uncertain. The CDR3 is made up of 15 amino acids. Trimming removed 4 bases from V and 1 base from J, with 14 bases in between. From germline, CDR1 is SGHRS and CDR2 YFSETQ. Supplemented by reference TRBV5-1 and TRBJ2-5, the full variable domain reads KAGVTQTPRYLIKTRGQQVTLSCSPISGHRSVSWYQQTPGQGLQFLFEYFSETQRNKGNFPGRFSGRQFSNSRSEMNVSTLELGDSALYLCASSPTRRTQETQYFGPGTRLLVL.

J is TRBJ2-5 and V is TRBV2; maybe TRBD1 (6 bases). Germline lookup yields CDR1 SNHLY and CDR2 FYNNEI. V was pared by 1 base and J by 5 bases, with 14 bases between. This CDR3 comprises 15 residues. Here the CDR3 reads CASSEVGAPVETQYF. The CDR3 DNA sequence: TGTGCCAGCAGTGAAGTGGGGGCACCGGTGGAGACCCAGTACTTC.

V is TRBV27 and J is TRBJ2-1, with TRBD2 matching 12 bases. The CDR3 totals 17 residues. Germline values: CDR1 MNHEY, CDR2 SMNVEV (reference sequence). Trimming took 9 bases from V and 4 from J; bases not matched to a gene: 13. The DNA of the CDR3 is TGTGCCAGTAGTCTCGTTCTAGCGGGAGGGACGTACAATGAGCAGTTCTTC. Encoded protein: CASSLVLAGGTYNEQFF.

The chain couples TRBV7-2 to TRBJ2-3; perhaps TRBD1 as D (6 bases). This CDR3 has 15 amino acids. Trimming took off 2 bases at V and 4 bases at J, with 13 bases between the two ends. The germline gives CDR1 SGHTA, CDR2 FQGNSA. CDR3 residues: CASSLRGSRSDTQYF. The CDR3 DNA is TGTGCCAGCAGCTTAAGGGGGAGTCGTTCAGATACGCAGTATTTT.

J is TRBJ1-6 and V is TRBV4-2, with D perhaps TRBD1 (6 bases). The germline V gene has CDR1 LGHNA and CDR2 YNFKEQ. Trimming cost V 5 bases and J 2 bases, with 16 bases left between them. The CDR3 runs 17 residues. The CDR3 reads CASSLGYREPYNSPLHF. The CDR3, as DNA: TGTGCCAGCAGCTTGGGGTACAGGGAACCCTATAATTCACCCCTCCACTTT.

The rearrangement links TRBV28 to TRBJ1-4, with unresolved D. This CDR3 is 15 amino acids long. Per the germline V gene, CDR1 is MDHEN and CDR2 is SYDVKM. Trimming cost V 1 base and J 7 bases, with 13 bases left between them. CDR3 nucleotide sequence: TGTGCCAGCAGTTTATCAGGCACTACTCCTGAAAAACTGTTTTTT. Amino acid sequence: CASSLSGTTPEKLFF.

This chain links TRBV5-1 with TRBJ1-4; 8 bases map to TRBD1. Germline V lookup: CDR1 SGHRS, CDR2 YFSETQ. The CDR3 extends over 13 amino acids. V shed 5 bases and J 11 bases; nucleotides not matched to a gene: 8. The CDR3 loop is CASRQDRVEKLFF. For the CDR3, the DNA is TGCGCCAGCAGACAGGACAGGGTGGAGAAACTGTTTTTT.

The chain joins TRBV28 to TRBJ2-6; unclear D gene. V lost 3 bases and J 0 bases, leaving 12 bases between the germline ends. This CDR3 has 17 residues. CDR1 and CDR2 (germline): MDHEN, SYDVKM. The CDR3 region is CASSLRVFRSGANVLTF. CDR3 DNA: TGTGCCAGCAGTTTGCGCGTGTTCCGCTCTGGGGCCAACGTCCTGACTTTC.

This clone was seen only once. The V and J genes are TRBV7-2 and TRBJ2-1; no definite D call. Trimming shortened V by 5 bases and J by 8 bases, and 13 bases separated the two germline ends. The CDR3 runs to 13 residues. Germline V gene data show CDR1 as SGHTA and CDR2 as FQGNSA. CDR3 nucleotide sequence: TGTGCCAGCAGCCCTTTCAAGTTCGATGAGCAGTTCTTC. Amino acids: CASSPFKFDEQFF.

The rearrangement uses TRBV7-2 and TRBJ2-1; tentatively, D is TRBD1 or TRBD2 (5 bases each). The CDR3 spans 15 residues. Trimming shortened V by 4 bases and J by 4 bases, and 14 bases separated the two germline ends. Germline CDR1 is SGHTA and CDR2 is FQGNSA. The CDR3 coding sequence is TGTGCCAGCAGCTCTACCGGGACCTCTTACAATGAGCAGTTCTTC. Its protein product is CASSSTGTSYNEQFF.